The 27 T cell receptor beta chains below come from one sample, sequenced in a study of PD-1 blockade in classical Hodgkin lymphoma (TCRdb year 2020). Library generation was performed with the immunoSEQ multiplex PCR assay. What TCRdb holds here is the immuneACCESS table cut down to in-frame rearrangements. Part of the clones is not present; checked against another copy, under half of the missing clones reflect an unresolved V gene, and the others are unexplained. This sample lists some 28,000 clones; approximately 90% were detected once. The ten most abundant clones make up about 4% of the sample. Read against the paper, the sample's time point label means: newly diagnosed, previously untreated cHL patient sample. Source material: peripheral blood mononuclear cells (PBMCs). The receptors originated from a human donor with classical Hodgkin lymphoma.

The rearrangement uses TRBV2 and TRBJ1-1, with D possibly TRBD1 on 6 matching bases. Trimming removed 7 bases from V and 6 bases from J, with 21 bases in between. The germline gives CDR1 SNHLY, CDR2 FYNNEI. The CDR3 has 15 amino acids. The CDR3 region is CASNGQRGAGAEAFF. CDR3 DNA sequence: TGTGCCAGCAACGGGCAGCGGGGGGCAGGCGCTGAAGCTTTCTTT.

The genes are TRBV19 and TRBJ2-6; perhaps TRBD1 as D (6 bases). There are 14 residues in the CDR3. Looked up from germline, CDR1 is LNHDA and CDR2 is SQIVND (reference sequence). The V end lost 7 bases, the J end lost 3 bases, and 10 bases lay between the germline ends. DNA of the CDR3: TGTGCCAGTAAGGAACAGGGTGGGGCCAACGTCCTGACTTTC. It is translated as CASKEQGGANVLTF.

This chain links TRBV28 with TRBJ2-2; TRBD2 aligns across 15 bases. V lost 7 bases, J lost 4 bases, and 13 bases stayed unmatched. Germline V gene sequence: CDR1 MDHEN, CDR2 SYDVKM. The CDR3 has 19 amino acids. The CDR3 is CASIQTGLAGGGGTGELFF. The CDR3 DNA reads TGTGCCAGCATCCAAACGGGACTAGCGGGAGGAGGGGGCACCGGGGAGCTGTTTTTT.

This clone was seen only a few times. The rearrangement joins TRBV27 to TRBJ2-3, with 11 nucleotides matching TRBD1. The CDR3 sequence is 14 residues long. The V gene's germline CDR1 is MNHEY and CDR2 SMNVEV (reference sequence). Trimming took 4 bases from V and 6 from J; bases not matched to a gene: 3. The chain's CDR3 is CASSYGQGADTQYF. In DNA, the CDR3 is TGTGCCAGCAGTTATGGACAGGGGGCTGATACGCAGTATTTT.

Remarks on this clone: The sample carries other DNA sequences with the same CDR3. The V and J genes are TRBV20-1 and TRBJ2-7; unclear D gene. Trimming shortened V by 2 bases and J by 3 bases, and 5 bases separated the two germline ends. This CDR3 is 11 amino acids long. Germline V gene data show CDR1 as DFQATT and CDR2 as SNEGSKA (reference sequence). The CDR3 DNA sequence: TGCAGTGCTAGATCCGGCTACGAGCAGTACTTC. Residues: CSARSGYEQYF.

This clone was counted only a few times. This chain uses TRBV6-1 with TRBJ2-7; D gene uncertain. Trimming took off 7 bases at V and 7 bases at J, with 17 bases between the two ends. CDR1 is MNHNS and CDR2 is SASEGT in the germline V gene. The CDR3 extends over 13 amino acids. CDR3 sequence (DNA): TGTGCCAGCAATCTCTCCCGGGCGCGGGAGCAGTACTTC. Amino acids: CASNLSRAREQYF.

This chain joins TRBV27 and TRBJ2-3; 13 nucleotides align to TRBD2. Trimming at V came to 3 bases and at J to 3 bases, leaving 6 bases not matched to a gene. The CDR3 covers 17 residues. Germline V gene sequence: CDR1 MNHEY, CDR2 SMNVEV (reference sequence). The CDR3 sequence: CASSFIWTSGSTDTQYF. The CDR3 DNA follows: TGTGCCAGCAGTTTTATCTGGACTAGCGGGAGTACAGATACGCAGTATTTT.

This clone was counted a single time. The chain has TRBV7-9 and TRBJ2-2, with a weak D call TRBD1 (5 bases). Trimming took 6 bases from V and 7 from J, leaving 15 bases between them. CDR1 and CDR2 from the germline V gene are SEHNR and FQNEAQ (reference sequence). CDR3 length equals 14 residues. CDR3 sequence: CASRRRGAGGELFF. CDR3 bases: TGTGCCAGCAGGAGAAGGGGCGCCGGCGGGGAGCTGTTTTTT.

V gene TRBV28 combines with J gene TRBJ2-1; 10 bases align to TRBD1. The CDR3 is made up of 16 amino acids. The trim removed 7 bases at V and 6 bases at J, leaving 12 bases unmatched. Germline-derived CDR1 and CDR2 are MDHEN and SYDVKM. Here the CDR3 DNA reads TGTGCCAGCACTTCACCCGGGACAGGGGCTCTCAATGAGCAGTTCTTC. Amino acids: CASTSPGTGALNEQFF.

The chain recombines TRBV28 with TRBJ2-7; the match to TRBD2 covers 12 bases. Germline CDR1 and CDR2: MDHEN and SYDVKM. The CDR3 sequence is 17 residues long. V dropped 1 base and J dropped 7; count of bases not matched to a gene: 11. CDR3 bases: TGTGCCAGCAGTTTATCCCCCCCGACTAGCGGGAGAGGGGAGCAGTACTTC. Residues: CASSLSPPTSGRGEQYF.

CDR3 protein: CASSLWLSQNERIYEQYF. CDR3 coding DNA: TGCGCCAGCAGCTTGTGGCTTTCACAGAATGAAAGGATTTACGAGCAGTACTTC. The chain couples TRBV5-1 to TRBJ2-7; no clear D. The germline V gene has CDR1 SGHRS and CDR2 YFSETQ. This CDR3 is 18 amino acids long. V lost 1 base and J 4 bases, leaving 24 bases between the germline ends.

The genes are TRBV19 and TRBJ2-2; 14 nucleotides line up with TRBD2. The CDR3 has 17 amino acids. V lost 10 bases to trimming and J lost 0 bases; unmatched junction nucleotides: 7. CDR1 is LNHDA, CDR2 SQIVND, per germline (reference sequence). The CDR3 loop is CATRTSGRLSNTGELFF. The CDR3 DNA reads as TGTGCCACCAGGACTAGCGGGAGGCTCTCGAACACCGGGGAGCTGTTTTTT.

The V and J genes are TRBV29-1 and TRBJ2-1; no definite D call. From germline, CDR1 is SQVTM and CDR2 ANQGSEA. CDR3 length: 15 residues. Trimming removed 2 bases at V and 0 bases at J, with 11 bases between. The CDR3: CSVELPMSSYNEQFF. As DNA, the CDR3 is TGCAGCGTTGAACTTCCCATGAGCTCCTACAATGAGCAGTTCTTC.

The chain uses TRBV30 and TRBJ1-5; TRBD1 agrees at 9 bases. V lost 0 bases, J lost 6 bases, and 0 bases stayed unmatched. The CDR3 runs 13 residues. Germline lookup yields CDR1 GTSNPN and CDR2 SVGIG (reference sequence). CDR3 sequence (DNA): TGTGCCTGGAGTGTACAGGGGGCTCAGCCCCAGCATTTT. As protein: CAWSVQGAQPQHF.

The table lists this clone with a count of one. The chain is built from TRBV4-3 and TRBJ2-3, with D tentatively TRBD1 or TRBD2 (6 bases each). V dropped 4 bases and J dropped 0 bases, with 14 bases sitting between them. The CDR3 loop spans 16 amino acids. Per germline, CDR1 LGHNA and CDR2 YSLEER. CDR3: CASSLGGTRSTDTQYF. DNA for the CDR3: TGCGCCAGCAGCCTAGGGGGGACCCGTAGCACAGATACGCAGTATTTT.

CDR3 residues: CASSLELGPGELFF. CDR3 nucleotide sequence: TGTGCCAGCAGTCTCGAACTGGGACCCGGGGAGCTGTTTTTT. The rearrangement uses TRBV6-1 and TRBJ2-2; the D gene could be TRBD1 or TRBD2 (5 bases each). Germline loops: CDR1 MNHNS, CDR2 SASEGT. The CDR3 runs 14 residues. V lost 5 bases and J lost 6, with 13 bases in between.

The chain is built from TRBV19 and TRBJ1-4; D is ambiguous. The CDR3 runs to 12 residues. V shed 5 bases and J shed 8 bases, with 9 bases lying between them. The V gene's germline CDR1 is LNHDA and CDR2 SQIVND (reference sequence). CDR3 in DNA: TGTGCCAGTAGTCCACAGTCCGAAAAACTGTTTTTT. This gives the protein CASSPQSEKLFF.

This chain connects TRBV27 to TRBJ1-2, with TRBD1 matching 10 bases. The germline CDR1 and CDR2 sequences are MNHEY and SMNVEV (reference sequence). The CDR3 consists of 14 residues. V shed 5 bases and J 8 bases; nucleotides not matched to a gene: 8. The CDR3 here is CASSTRQGAGGYTF. CDR3 sequence (DNA): TGTGCCAGCAGTACGAGACAGGGGGCTGGAGGCTACACCTTC.

This clone has a handful of counts. This chain connects TRBV18 to TRBJ2-1; 12 bases align to TRBD2. The CDR3 has 17 residues. With V trimmed by 3 bases and J by 0 bases, 3 bases remained unmatched. CDR1 and CDR2 (germline): KGHSH, LQKENI. DNA for the CDR3: TGTGCCAGCTCACCCTTGACTAGCGGGAGCTCCTACAATGAGCAGTTCTTC. Encoded protein: CASSPLTSGSSYNEQFF.

This chain joins TRBV28 and TRBJ1-3; 7 bases are shared with TRBD1. After removal of 5 bases from V and 4 bases from J, the junction contained 5 bases not matched to a gene. The CDR3 has 14 residues. Germline values: CDR1 MDHEN, CDR2 SYDVKM. CDR3 DNA sequence: TGTGCCAGCAGTCGGACAGGCGTGGGAAACACCATATATTTT. Its translation: CASSRTGVGNTIYF.

This clone came up once. V gene TRBV5-1 combines with J gene TRBJ2-5; 8 bases agree with TRBD1. With V trimmed by 0 bases and J by 1 base, 5 bases remained unmatched. The CDR3 extends over 16 amino acids. Germline loops: CDR1 SGHRS, CDR2 YFSETQ. The CDR3 nucleotides read TGCGCCAGCAGCTTGGCCCTCGGACAGGGCCAAGAGACCCAGTACTTC. Translation gives CASSLALGQGQETQYF.

The chain carries TRBV28 and TRBJ1-5, with 10 bases matching TRBD1. Trimming at V came to 5 bases and at J to 5 bases, leaving 9 bases not matched to a gene. The CDR3 extends over 16 amino acids. CDR1 MDHEN and CDR2 SYDVKM come from the germline V gene. CDR3 sequence: CASSLQATGGYQPQHF. In nucleotides, the CDR3 is TGTGCCAGCAGTCTCCAGGCGACAGGGGGCTATCAGCCCCAGCATTTT. The full variable domain, with the rest looked up from reference TRBV28 and TRBJ1-5, is DVKVTQSSRYLVKRTGEKVFLECVQDMDHENMFWYRQDPGLGLRLIYFSYDVKMKEKGDIPEGYSVSREKKERFSLILESASTNQTSMYLCASSLQATGGYQPQHFGDGTRLSIL.

This CDR3 is CSVLGLAGYNEQFF. In DNA form, the CDR3 reads TGCAGCGTTTTAGGACTAGCGGGCTACAATGAGCAGTTCTTC. J is TRBJ2-1 and V is TRBV29-1, with TRBD2 matching 11 bases. In germline, CDR1 is SQVTM, CDR2 ANQGSEA. Losses at the gene ends were 5 bases for V and 3 bases for J; bases not matched to a gene: 3. The CDR3 is made up of 14 amino acids.

This chain links TRBV10-3 with TRBJ1-1; D not resolved. The CDR3 has 14 amino acids. Germline values: CDR1 ENHRY, CDR2 SYGVKD. Trimming stripped 6 bases from V and 1 base from J, with 12 bases between. CDR3 nucleotides: TGTGCCATCAGCGACCGTACTCGGAACACTGAAGCTTTCTTT. Protein sequence: CAISDRTRNTEAFF.

The CDR3 bases are TGTGCCAGCAGTGCCGCGGTGCGGGTACCAGAAAAACTGTTTTTT. Amino acid sequence: CASSAAVRVPEKLFF. The chain has TRBV6-1 and TRBJ1-4; no clear D. Trimming took off 4 bases at V and 8 bases at J, with 17 bases between the two ends. This CDR3 comprises 15 residues. Germline assignment: CDR1 MNHNS and CDR2 SASEGT.

This chain links TRBV27 with TRBJ1-2; 8 bases are a match to TRBD1. V trimming: 5 bases; J trimming: 5 bases; junction bases outside the gene matches: 10. CDR1 MNHEY and CDR2 SMNVEV come from the germline V gene (reference sequence). The CDR3 totals 15 residues. The CDR3 protein is CASSVQGVGGYGYTF. DNA of the CDR3: TGTGCCAGCAGTGTACAGGGGGTGGGGGGTTATGGCTACACCTTC.

This clone was counted once. The CDR3 DNA reads TGTGCCAGCAGCTTGGCGGGGACAGGGTCCGCGACCCAGTACTTC. It yields the protein CASSLAGTGSATQYF. This chain connects TRBV5-5 to TRBJ2-5; 9 bases match TRBD1. The V segment lost 0 bases and the J segment 7 bases; nucleotides outside the gene matches: 7. This CDR3 has 15 residues. Germline CDR1 is SGHKS and CDR2 is YYEKEE (reference sequence).